A selection of T cell receptor beta chains follows, all from one sample in a study of blood T cell repertoires in COVID-19. Clones were read by immunoSEQ multiplex PCR, and TCRdb kept only the in-frame ones, dropping some. The profile shows about 20,000 clones, around 89% of them singletons. Sequenced input: peripheral blood. The source of these receptors is a woman in her sixties with active COVID-19. CDR3s include the opening cysteine and the closing phenylalanine or tryptophan. The D gene is left open where the match is weak. Size is stated for part of the rows, as once, few or many counts, or as a class when the clone is expanded.

d_gene | j_gene | v_gene | abundance | len | CDR3nt | CDR3aa
. | TRBJ1-2 | TRBV5-1 | . | 14 | TGCGCCAGCAGCTTGGCCCACAGGGAAGGTGGCTACACCTTC | CASSLAHREGGYTF
. | TRBJ1-2 | TRBV13 | . | 12 | TGTGCCAGCAGCGTAGCTTCTTATGGCTACACCTTC | CASSVASYGYTF
TRBD2 | TRBJ2-3 | TRBV7-2 | . | 18 | TGTGCCAGCAGCTTAAGAATCCAAGCGGGGGGGCCGGGATATACGCAGTATTTT | CASSLRIQAGGPGYTQYF
TRBD2 | TRBJ2-2 | TRBV9 | once | 15 | TGTGCCAGCAGAACCGGGACTAGCGTTCCCGGGGAGCTGTTTTTT | CASRTGTSVPGELFF
TRBD1 | TRBJ1-1 | TRBV5-1 | . | 15 | TGCGCCAGCAGCACAGACAGGGTGAGGAACACTGAAGCTTTCTTT | CASSTDRVRNTEAFF
. | TRBJ2-5 | TRBV10-2 | few | 12 | TGCGCCAGCAGTGTGACAGAAGAGACCCAGTACTTC | CASSVTEETQYF
. | TRBJ2-2 | TRBV3-1/TRBV3-2 | once | 13 | TGTGCCAGCAGCCAACAGGGAACCGGGGAGCTGTTTTTT | CASSQQGTGELFF
TRBD1 | TRBJ1-5 | TRBV6-2/TRBV6-3 | . | 19 | TGTGCCAGCAGCCCTAGGACAGGGGGGGTTTCCTGGAGCAATCAGCCCCAGCATTTT | CASSPRTGGVSWSNQPQHF
. | TRBJ1-6 | TRBV27 | . | 13 | TGTGCCAGCAGTCGAGGCTATAATTCACCCCTCCACTTT | CASSRGYNSPLHF
TRBD2 | TRBJ2-3 | TRBV6-4 | once | 16 | TGTGCCAGCAGTGACTCGGGAGGGGCAGGCACAGATACGCAGTATTTT | CASSDSGGAGTDTQYF
. | TRBJ2-7 | TRBV6-2/TRBV6-3 | few | 12 | TGTGCCAGCAGACCTTCCCTCTTAGAGCAGTACTTC | CASRPSLLEQYF
. | TRBJ2-3 | TRBV27 | . | 15 | TGTGCCAGCAGTTTAGGGGGGAGTGAGACAGATACGCAGTATTTT | CASSLGGSETDTQYF
TRBD2 | TRBJ2-3 | TRBV7-3 | . | 15 | TGTGCCAGCAGCCCCCAGCGGGGATCCACAGATACGCAGTATTTT | CASSPQRGSTDTQYF
TRBD1 | TRBJ1-6 | TRBV19 | . | 15 | TGTGCCAGTGGGCCTAGGGGGACAGGTCTCACACCCCTCCACTTT | CASGPRGTGLTPLHF
TRBD1 | TRBJ2-5 | TRBV29-1 | . | 13 | TGCAGCGTTGGACAGGGGGCAGGGGAGACCCAGTACTTC | CSVGQGAGETQYF
. | TRBJ2-7 | TRBV7-6 | . | 14 | TGTGCCAGCAGCTTATCGGTCGGCTCCTACGAGCAGTACTTC | CASSLSVGSYEQYF
TRBD2 | TRBJ2-2 | TRBV2 | . | 22 | TGTGCCAGCAGTGAGCTAGCTTGGACTAGCGGGGCAGCGCCAATGAACACCGGGGAGCTGTTTTTT | CASSELAWTSGAAPMNTGELFF
TRBD2 | TRBJ2-3 | TRBV6-2/TRBV6-3 | . | 16 | TGTGCCAGCAGCGACGGACTAGCGGGGGTTACAGATACGCAGTATTTT | CASSDGLAGVTDTQYF
TRBD1 | TRBJ2-7 | TRBV6-5 | . | 15 | TGTGCCAGCAGCAGGGGGGGGACAGGGGTGAGAGAGCAGTACTTC | CASSRGGTGVREQYF
. | TRBJ1-2 | TRBV6-4 | . | 13 | TGTGCCAGCAGTGACTCGAACCAGGGGGGCTACACCTTC | CASSDSNQGGYTF
. | TRBJ1-2 | TRBV10-3 | once | 15 | TGTGCCTCTTATACTCCCACGGCCCGGGGCTATGGCTACACCTTC | CASYTPTARGYGYTF
TRBD1 | TRBJ1-5 | TRBV6-5 | . | 13 | TGTGCCACCCTAGACAGGGCCAATCAGCCCCAGCATTTT | CATLDRANQPQHF
TRBD2 | TRBJ2-1 | TRBV14 | . | 18 | TGTGCCAGCAGCCAAGATCGGAGTAGCGGGGGCGCCTACAATGAGCAGTTCTTC | CASSQDRSSGGAYNEQFF
. | TRBJ1-2 | TRBV4-2 | . | 14 | TGTGCCAGCAGCCGGGACATCGCTAACTATGGCTACACCTTC | CASSRDIANYGYTF
. | TRBJ2-1 | TRBV6-1 | . | 15 | TGTGCCAGCAGTGAATTCTTGGACAGCTACAATGAGCAGTTCTTC | CASSEFLDSYNEQFF
TRBD2 | TRBJ2-3 | TRBV9 | . | 16 | TGTGCCAGCAGCCACTCGACTAGCGGGGGGGCAGATACGCAGTATTTT | CASSHSTSGGADTQYF
TRBD1 | TRBJ1-2 | TRBV5-1 | . | 17 | TGCGCCAGCAGCCTTGGGGGACAGGGTTCGCATAACTATGGCTACACCTTC | CASSLGGQGSHNYGYTF
. | TRBJ1-2 | TRBV24-1 | few | 15 | TGTGCCACCAGGAGCCTGGGGCCGACGAACTATGGCTACACCTTC | CATRSLGPTNYGYTF
. | TRBJ2-2 | TRBV25-1 | few | 13 | TGTGCCAGCAGCCCAAGGGGTGCCGGGGAGCTGTTTTTT | CASSPRGAGELFF
. | TRBJ2-3 | TRBV10-3 | . | 12 | TGTGCCACTTTCCAGGGTTCAGATACGCAGTATTTT | CATFQGSDTQYF